The 32 T cell receptor beta chains below were found in one sample sequenced in a study of T cells in tumors after PD-1 blockade (dated by TCRdb to about 2019). The library was made by the immunoSEQ multiplex PCR assay. The source is immuneACCESS, and TCRdb retained only in-frame sequences with V and J called. Part of the clones is not carried over; for the studies checked, unresolved V genes explain less than half of this, and the remainder is unexplained. The sample table lists around 49,000 clones, around 85% of them with a count of one. Approximately 4.1% of the sample comes from the top ten. Per the publication, the time point label means: before anti-PD-1 therapy. The sequencing here drew on PBMCs, taken before anti-PD-1 treatment. The receptors here all came from a human donor with basal cell carcinoma.

The V and J genes are TRBV30 and TRBJ1-1; D remains unclear. This CDR3 has 13 residues. Trimming pared 0 bases from V and 2 bases from J, leaving 7 bases between. Per germline, CDR1 GTSNPN and CDR2 SVGIG (reference sequence). Here the CDR3 reads CAWSVIGNTEAFF. CDR3 DNA sequence: TGTGCCTGGAGTGTAATCGGCAACACTGAAGCTTTCTTT.

This chain connects TRBV5-1 to TRBJ1-1, with 8 bases that match TRBD1. CDR1 SGHRS and CDR2 YFSETQ come from the germline V gene. The CDR3 loop spans 17 amino acids. With 3 bases clipped from V and 0 bases from J, the junction kept 10 bases outside the gene matches. In DNA, the CDR3 is TGCGCCAGCAGCTCACCAACGTCGACAGGGGTGAACACTGAAGCTTTCTTT. It specifies CASSSPTSTGVNTEAFF.

The chain employs TRBV6-5 and TRBJ1-2; tentatively, D is TRBD1 (5 bases). CDR1 is MNHEY, CDR2 SVGAGI, per germline. The CDR3 is 15 residues long. Trimming took 0 bases from V and 8 from J, leaving 16 bases between them. CDR3 loop: CASSYSTQGVGGYTF. CDR3 in DNA: TGTGCCAGCAGTTACTCGACTCAGGGTGTAGGGGGCTACACCTTC.

This chain uses TRBV21-1 with TRBJ1-1. TRBV21-1 is an annotated pseudogene. There are 12 residues in the CDR3. CDR3 DNA sequence: TGTGCCAGCAGCCTGATAGGAACTGAAGCTTTCTTT. It is translated as CASSLIGTEAFF.

The J gene is TRBJ1-6, the V gene TRBV18, with 8 bases that match TRBD1. CDR1 and CDR2 from the germline V gene are KGHSH and LQKENI. This CDR3 region has 14 residues. V gave up 3 bases and J gave up 10 bases; unmatched junction bases: 5. DNA of the CDR3: TGTGCCAGCTCACCTGGGACAGGTAACTCACCCCTCCACTTT. Protein sequence: CASSPGTGNSPLHF. Looking up the rest from reference TRBV18 and TRBJ1-6 gives the full variable domain: NAGVMQNPRHLVRRRGQEARLRCSPMKGHSHVYWYRQLPEEGLKFMVYLQKENIIDESGMPKERFSAEFPKEGPSILRIQQVVRGDSAAYFCASSPGTGNSPLHFGNGTRLTVT.

The gene calls are TRBV6-5 and TRBJ2-7, with 7 bases lining up with TRBD2. CDR1 and CDR2 (germline): MNHEY, SVGAGI. The CDR3 spans 14 residues. V shed 7 bases, J shed 1 base, and the junction held 7 bases outside the gene matches. CDR3 sequence (DNA): TGTGCCAGCAATAGACTAGCACATTCCTACGAGCAGTACTTC. It specifies CASNRLAHSYEQYF.

CDR3 in DNA: TGTGCCAGTAGTCCGGGCCAGAGGTCCTACGAGCAGTACTTC. It encodes CASSPGQRSYEQYF. The V call is TRBV19, the J call TRBJ2-7; D not certain. Germline V gene data show CDR1 as LNHDA and CDR2 as SQIVND (reference sequence). The CDR3 runs 14 residues. V shed 5 bases and J shed 1 base, with 12 bases lying between them. The whole variable domain, remainder taken from reference TRBV19 and TRBJ2-7, is DGGITQSPKYLFRKEGQNVTLSCEQNLNHDAMYWYRQDPGQGLRLIYYSQIVNDFQKGDIAEGYSVSREKKESFPLTVTSAQKNPTAFYLCASSPGQRSYEQYFGPGTRLTVT.

The chain uses TRBV2 and TRBJ2-3; D may be TRBD1 or TRBD2 (5 bases each). The germline gives CDR1 SNHLY, CDR2 FYNNEI. V dropped 5 bases and J dropped 4 bases, with 13 bases sitting between them. CDR3 length equals 14 residues. The CDR3 region is CASSLEQGADTQYF. CDR3 DNA sequence: TGTGCCAGCAGTCTAGAGCAGGGAGCAGATACGCAGTATTTT.

The V and J genes are TRBV6-5 and TRBJ2-5; 7 bases are shared with TRBD2. In germline, CDR1 is MNHEY, CDR2 SVGAGI. With 6 bases clipped from V and 3 bases from J, the junction kept 7 bases outside the gene matches. This CDR3 comprises 14 residues. The CDR3 loop reads CASRPSGPKETQYF. CDR3 DNA sequence: TGTGCCAGCAGGCCTAGCGGACCGAAAGAGACCCAGTACTTC.

The chain has TRBV7-9 and TRBJ2-5, with D perhaps matching TRBD1 or TRBD2 (5 bases each). The germline CDR1 and CDR2 sequences are SEHNR and FQNEAQ (reference sequence). Trimming took off 11 bases at V and 5 bases at J, with 21 bases between the two ends. This CDR3 is 14 amino acids long. The CDR3 DNA reads TGTGCCTCCAGCTTTGGGACCGGGGTCGAGACCCAGTACTTC. Encoded protein: CASSFGTGVETQYF.

This clone came up once. V usage is TRBV5-1 and J usage is TRBJ2-7; tentatively, D is TRBD1 (5 bases). This CDR3 spans 13 amino acids. Germline V CDR1 and CDR2: SGHRS, YFSETQ. Trimming left V 1 base short and J 1 base short, with 6 bases between. CDR3 sequence: CASSLQGSYEQYF. The DNA of the CDR3 is TGCGCCAGCAGCTTGCAGGGTTCCTACGAGCAGTACTTC.

The J gene is TRBJ2-3, the V gene TRBV5-1, with 9 nucleotides matching TRBD2. Unmatched junction bases numbered 10, after V lost 10 bases and J lost 7 bases. Per the germline V gene, CDR1 is SGHRS and CDR2 is YFSETQ. The CDR3 is 13 amino acids. CDR3 sequence reads: CARRAGGPNTQYF. The CDR3 coding sequence is TGCGCCCGGAGGGCGGGGGGGCCAAATACGCAGTATTTT.

V usage is TRBV6-5 and J usage is TRBJ2-7, with 9 bases lining up with TRBD2. With 10 bases clipped from V and 2 bases from J, the junction kept 3 bases outside the gene matches. Germline CDR1 MNHEY, CDR2 SVGAGI. This CDR3 is 12 amino acids long. For the CDR3, the DNA is TGTGCCACTAGCGGGGAGGCCTACGAGCAGTACTTC. Translated: CATSGEAYEQYF.

The rearrangement links TRBV12-1 to TRBJ2-1. TRBV12-1 is labeled a pseudogene. This CDR3 is built from 15 residues. In DNA form, the CDR3 reads TGTGCCAGCAGCCCCTACACCGGGGGCAGGGTTGGTCAGTTCTTC. This encodes CASSPYTGGRVGQFF.

By share of the sample, this clone is medium-sized (0.01 to 0.1%). The chain combines TRBV2 with TRBJ2-2; D ambiguous. CDR3 length equals 13 residues. V was cut by 2 bases and J by 6 bases, with 7 bases left in between. CDR1 is SNHLY and CDR2 is FYNNEI in the germline V gene. DNA of the CDR3: TGTGCCAGCAGTGAAAAAGGGTCCGGGGAGCTGTTTTTT. It encodes CASSEKGSGELFF.

The J gene is TRBJ2-1, the V gene TRBV1; the table calls TRBD2, which could not be checked here. TRBV1 represents a pseudogene. This CDR3 is 15 amino acids long. CDR3 DNA: TGCACCAGCAGCCGCGAGAAGCGGAACTACAATGAGCAGTTCTTC. Translating it yields CTSSREKRNYNEQFF.

This chain connects TRBV7-2 to TRBJ2-3; 8 bases agree with TRBD2. Germline CDR1 reads SGHTA; CDR2 reads FQGNSA. The CDR3 spans 14 residues. V lost 5 bases to trimming and J lost 2 bases; unmatched junction nucleotides: 3. The CDR3 loop is CASSNSGVTDTQYF. DNA for the CDR3: TGTGCCAGCAGCAATAGCGGGGTCACAGATACGCAGTATTTT.

The chain is built from TRBV27 and TRBJ2-2, with 8 bases identical to TRBD2. Trimming removed 2 bases from V and 6 bases from J; junction bases left unmatched: 8. Germline-derived CDR1 and CDR2 are MNHEY and SMNVEV (reference sequence). There are 16 residues in the CDR3. CDR3 residues: CASSLVFGGAPGELFF. The CDR3 DNA is TGTGCCAGCAGTTTAGTTTTCGGGGGGGCCCCCGGGGAGCTGTTTTTT.

V is TRBV9 and J is TRBJ2-3, with no clear D. Germline V CDR1 and CDR2: SGDLS, YYNGEE. The CDR3 covers 11 residues. Trimming shortened V by 4 bases and J by 5 bases, and 5 bases separated the two germline ends. The CDR3 nucleotides are TGTGCCAGCAGCTCGGAAGATACGCAGTATTTT. Protein product: CASSSEDTQYF.

The chain links TRBV7-9 to TRBJ2-3; a weak D match, TRBD1 (5 bases). Trimming shortened V by 5 bases and J by 4 bases, and 19 bases separated the two germline ends. The CDR3 sequence is 16 residues long. Germline V lookup: CDR1 SEHNR, CDR2 FQNEAQ (reference sequence). The CDR3 nucleotides read TGTGCCAGCAGCCCCGGGTTTAGGGGTGATTCAGATACGCAGTATTTT. Amino acids: CASSPGFRGDSDTQYF.

The CDR3 sequence is CASTGTNSNQPQHF. The CDR3 bases are TGTGCCAGCACCGGGACAAATAGCAATCAGCCCCAGCATTTT. This rearrangement joins TRBV19 to TRBJ1-5, with a tentative D call TRBD1 (6 bases). The CDR3 loop spans 14 amino acids. V was clipped by 9 bases and J by 0 bases, with 12 bases between them. In germline, CDR1 is LNHDA, CDR2 SQIVND (reference sequence).

V is TRBV7-9 and J is TRBJ2-3; D gene ambiguous. The CDR3 is made up of 15 amino acids. Germline V gene lookup returns CDR1 SEHNR and CDR2 FQNEAQ (reference sequence). The V and J ends lost 2 bases and 2 bases respectively, with 11 bases between them. The CDR3 DNA is TGTGCCAGCAGCTTATGGCTATCAAACACAGATACGCAGTATTTT. It encodes CASSLWLSNTDTQYF. The entire variable domain, with the rest obtained from reference TRBV7-9 and TRBJ2-3, is as follows: DTGVSQNPRHKITKRGQNVTFRCDPISEHNRLYWYRQTLGQGPEFLTYFQNEAQLEKSRLLSDRFSAERPKGSFSTLEIQRTEQGDSAMYLCASSLWLSNTDTQYFGPGTRLTVL.

V and J are TRBV3-1 (or the pseudogene TRBV3-2) and TRBJ2-3; no clear D gene. V lost 1 base and J lost 2, with 13 bases in between. This CDR3 spans 16 amino acids. Germline V lookup: CDR1 LGHDT, CDR2 YNNKEL (reference sequence). This chain's CDR3 is CASSQVWDGPTDTQYF. The CDR3 bases are TGTGCCAGCAGCCAAGTTTGGGATGGTCCCACAGATACGCAGTATTTT.

The chain uses TRBV6-1 and TRBJ1-2; 8 bases fit TRBD1. Germline V gene data show CDR1 as MNHNS and CDR2 as SASEGT. The CDR3 extends over 15 amino acids. V gave up 1 base and J gave up 4 bases; unmatched junction bases: 5. The CDR3 reads CASSEGTGRFYGYTF. The DNA for the CDR3 is TGTGCCAGCAGTGAAGGGACAGGGCGATTCTATGGCTACACCTTC.

The rearrangement links TRBV4-1 to TRBJ2-3, with 9 bases identical to TRBD1. The CDR3 has 16 residues. Germline V CDR1 and CDR2: MGHRA, YSYEKL. V shed 1 base and J 0 bases; nucleotides not matched to a gene: 2. CDR3 in amino acids: CASSQGGQGSTDTQYF. The CDR3 DNA sequence: TGCGCCAGCAGCCAAGGGGGACAGGGAAGCACAGATACGCAGTATTTT.

The V gene is TRBV6-5, the J gene TRBJ2-1; no firm D call. The CDR3 has 15 residues. Trimming removed 2 bases from V and 6 bases from J, with 14 bases in between. Germline loops: CDR1 MNHEY, CDR2 SVGAGI. CDR3 in amino acids: CASSYAAVEFNEQFF. CDR3 DNA sequence: TGTGCCAGCAGTTACGCAGCCGTCGAATTCAATGAGCAGTTCTTC.

This sequence joins TRBV6-5 and TRBJ2-7; D unresolved. CDR3 size: 16 residues. V was trimmed by 0 bases and J by 0 bases, leaving 12 bases between them. In germline, CDR1 is MNHEY, CDR2 SVGAGI. The CDR3 loop is CASSYSLQSGSYEQYF. CDR3 DNA sequence: TGTGCCAGCAGTTACTCGCTACAGTCCGGCTCCTACGAGCAGTACTTC.

The V gene is TRBV7-9, the J gene TRBJ1-3; tentative D call: TRBD1 (6 bases). V lost 5 bases and J 0 bases, leaving 11 bases between the germline ends. Germline V gene data show CDR1 as SEHNR and CDR2 as FQNEAQ (reference sequence). This CDR3 contains 15 residues. The CDR3 reads CASSPGQSSGNTIYF. The CDR3 nucleotides are TGTGCCAGCAGCCCAGGACAGTCCTCTGGAAACACCATATATTTT. Full variable domain (remainder filled in from reference TRBV7-9 and TRBJ1-3): DTGVSQNPRHKITKRGQNVTFRCDPISEHNRLYWYRQTLGQGPEFLTYFQNEAQLEKSRLLSDRFSAERPKGSFSTLEIQRTEQGDSAMYLCASSPGQSSGNTIYFGEGSWLTVV.

This rearrangement joins TRBV19 to TRBJ2-3; TRBD2 matches 14 bases. The CDR3 extends over 16 amino acids. Trimming at V came to 6 bases and at J to 4 bases, leaving 6 bases not matched to a gene. Germline V gene data show CDR1 as LNHDA and CDR2 as SQIVND (reference sequence). CDR3 coding DNA: TGTGCCAGTAGCCGGGGACTAGCGGGGGCCCCAGATACGCAGTATTTT. Its protein is CASSRGLAGAPDTQYF.

V gene TRBV2 combines with J gene TRBJ2-3, with D perhaps TRBD2 (5 bases). Germline V gene sequence: CDR1 SNHLY, CDR2 FYNNEI. The CDR3 runs to 16 residues. Between the trimmed V and J ends, which lost 4 bases and 2 bases, there was a span of 16 bases. For the CDR3, the DNA is TGTGCCAGCAGTGGACGAAAAGGGAGCCCCACAGATACGCAGTATTTT. It encodes CASSGRKGSPTDTQYF.

The V call is TRBV13, the J call TRBJ2-1; D may be TRBD1 or TRBD2 (5 bases each). This CDR3 is 14 amino acids long. Germline loops: CDR1 PRHDT, CDR2 FYEKMQ (reference sequence). The V gene lost 3 bases and the J gene lost 7 bases, with 13 bases spanning the gap. DNA of the CDR3: TGTGCCAGCAGCTTTAGGGACCGAAAGAATGAGCAGTTCTTC. It specifies CASSFRDRKNEQFF.

The V call is TRBV3-1 (or the pseudogene TRBV3-2), the J call TRBJ2-3, with 16 bases that match TRBD2. This CDR3 comprises 20 residues. Per the germline V gene, CDR1 is LGHDT and CDR2 is YNNKEL (reference sequence). V shed 2 bases and J 0 bases; nucleotides not matched to a gene: 8. The CDR3: CASSQLPGLAGGPSTDTQYF. The CDR3 nucleotides read TGTGCCAGCAGCCAACTTCCGGGACTAGCGGGGGGGCCGAGCACAGATACGCAGTATTTT.